The sequence of this T cell receptor (beta chain) was determined in a study of glioma-infiltrating T cells after dendritic cell vaccination (TCRdb year 2016). Regarding the research as a whole: The cohort comprised approximately 15 glioblastoma patients from Phase I and II dendritic cell vaccination trials, 9 newly diagnosed and 6 with recurrent disease. The vaccine consisted of monocyte-derived dendritic cells cultured seven to eight days with IL-4 and GM-CSF, then pulsed overnight with autologous tumor lysate. Three intradermal dendritic cell vaccine injections were administered to patients at biweekly intervals in the arm below the axilla. Autologous tumor lysate-pulsed dendritic cell vaccination was administered to the patients between about 2003 and 2012. Deep sequencing of TCR beta CDR3 regions was used to quantify tumor-infiltrating lymphocyte content and compare tumor and blood repertoires in dendritic cell-vaccinated glioblastoma patients. Survival after dendritic cell vaccination was correlated with TCR sequencing metrics, including TIL content and tumor-blood repertoire overlap. Results the study describes overall, beyond this receptor: The three-group TCR overlap response model was characterized as speculative, and prospective validation of the model was stated to be required. Higher estimated pretreatment TIL content predicted longer time to progression and overall survival after dendritic cell vaccination. TCR clonality showed no direct relationship with survival, which suggests that a diverse polyclonal response may matter. The cohort was small and heterogeneous, with few patients having full blood and tumor sets and even fewer initial-recurrent tumor pairs.

What the time point label conveys for this sample: after dendritic cell vaccination, including at tumor progression/relapse. Patients were selected on the basis of adequate residual fresh-frozen tumor tissue and more than two years of available survival data. An isocitrate dehydrogenase mutation was not carried by any of the glioblastoma patients, although molecular status was otherwise variable. PBMC were collected before vaccination, two weeks after the third vaccination, and at tumor progression if progression occurred. The Qiagen DNeasy Blood extraction Kit was used for extraction of genomic DNA. Using the immunoSEQ assay, TCRB CDR3 regions were amplified from 2 micrograms of genomic DNA, or from all available DNA when less than that was on hand. Multiplex PCR used 60 forward primers for TCR V beta segments and 13 reverse primers for J beta segments. Synthetic control templates were spiked into each sample at limiting dilution to estimate reads per starting template. Sequencing produced 87 bp reads on the Illumina HiSeq System. The source study handled its data this way. PCR and sequencing errors were removed by merging closely related sequences with a nearest neighbor algorithm. TCR overlap was defined as the percentage of unique tumor TCR beta sequences that were also present in the same patient's peripheral blood. The clones in this table, taken by TCRdb from immuneACCESS, are in-frame only. Not every clone is retained; where verified, under half of the shortfall comes from an unresolved V gene, and the cause of the rest is unknown. The D gene and trimming were derived from the DNA, and the V and J assignments and clone size from that table. The sample table records under 130,000 clones; about 90% of these occur just once. Approximately 2.7% of the sample rests with the top ten.

In regard to this clone: Its antigen is not yet known. No base qualities exist here, and no much larger clone lies one base off it.

The germline V gene yields SGHRS for CDR1 and YFSETQ for CDR2. From the cysteine up to the phenylalanine, the CDR3 has a length of 15 residues. Only the CDR3 DNA stays, 45 bases, in frame from base 1. V and J are truncated by 8 bases and 4 bases respectively, leaving an intervening sequence of 20 bases. The chain is assembled from TRBV5-1 and TRBJ2-3; the D gene is possibly TRBD1, with 5 bases matching. This material consisted of blood, taken after dendritic cell vaccination. This TCR came from a human donor with glioblastoma. The CDR3 protein is CASFSTASFADTQYF. The sequence in DNA is TGCGCCAGTTTTTCGACAGCCAGTTTCGCAGATACGCAGTATTTT.